Below, one TCR beta chain is given with its context. Its cognate antigen is unknown. The sample belongs to a study of T cell clonotyping in hematopoietic cell transplantation. Overall study findings and caveats: After transplant, recipient diversity fell while pathologically expanded clonotypes grew through day 180. Graft donor and pretransplant recipient Inverse Simpson Index values predicted broader posttransplant TCR diversity.

V lost 5 bases, J lost 9 bases, and 20 bases lay in between. CDR3 length: 14 residues. The V gene's germline CDR1 is SGHRS and CDR2 YFSETQ. Assay: immunoSEQ multiplex PCR; the TCRdb copy retains only in-frame clones and omits some. This table holds about 9,400 clones, approximately 79% found once. The chain has TRBV5-1 and TRBJ1-2; D gene uncertain. This receptor was obtained from a male patient in his thirties or forties who had an allogeneic stem cell transplant from a related donor, so the T cells may come from the graft donor. Some clones in this sample may be carry-over from other donors' samples. Sample: PBMCs, taken 180 days after allogeneic stem cell transplant. CDR3 in amino acids: CASSQDLGEDRYTF. CDR3 DNA: TGCGCCAGCAGTCAGGACCTCGGCGAGGATCGCTACACCTTC.